A selection of T cell receptor beta chains follows, all from one sample in a study of human T cells and chemical hapten exposure. MiXCR, run by TCRdb on the RACE reads, gives a single entry per CDR3 protein. Altogether around 62,000 distinct CDR3 sequences are present, 6.5% to 8.5% being singletons, with the ten largest covering about 1.5%. This sample comprised whole blood, obtained in connection with sensitization to the hapten diphenylcyclopropenone (DPC). The origin of the receptors is a woman in her twenties or thirties with alopecia areata. Some clones in this sample may be carry-over from other donors' samples. The CDR3 runs from the conserved cysteine through the conserved F or W. The D gene is left open where the match is weak.

d_call j_call v_call cdr3_aa
. TRBJ1-5 TRBV6-6 CASSYSRLINQPQHF
TRBD1 TRBJ1-2 TRBV5-1 CASSLTNTGAGLDYGYTF
. TRBJ1-1 TRBV9 CASSLGHLNTEAFF
TRBD1 TRBJ1-5 TRBV6-1 CASSAVGTGVHQPQHF
TRBD2 TRBJ2-5 TRBV9 CASSEGTSGGSAQETQYF
. TRBJ2-2 TRBV12-3/TRBV12-4 CASSLATGELFF
. TRBJ1-5 TRBV7-9 CASSLAGGNQPQHF
. TRBJ1-6 TRBV7-2 CASSRQGWGFNSPLHF
. TRBJ1-6 TRBV5-5 CASSPMDRLVSYNSPLHF
. TRBJ1-3 TRBV12-3/TRBV12-4 CASSLGTASGNTIYF
TRBD1 TRBJ2-3 TRBV7-9 CASGGQGLTDTQYF
. TRBJ2-5 TRBV15 CATSAHQETQYF
. TRBJ2-7 TRBV4-2 CASSTKGAVEGHEQYF
. TRBJ2-5 TRBV7-3 CASSSYGGTQYF
. TRBJ1-2 TRBV2 CASSVRGSASGYTF
. TRBJ1-5 TRBV18 CASSPGHNQPQHF
TRBD1 TRBJ1-1 TRBV19 CASRPRDRGELNTEAFF
. TRBJ1-2 TRBV27 CASSFTGHGYTF
. TRBJ1-5 TRBV12-3/TRBV12-4 CASSLEWGIDQPQHF
. TRBJ1-5 TRBV2 CASSEEGRGQPQHF
. TRBJ2-3 TRBV5-6 CASSFGTHPDTQYF